This TCR beta chain was captured in a study of blood T cell repertoires in COVID-19. Overall study: COVID-19 samples, acute and convalescent, were from the United States, Italy and Spain. Nucleic acid was either cDNA or gDNA, and it came from T cells, B-cell-depleted T cells, or PBMCs.

CDR3 length equals 19 residues. V was clipped by 3 bases and J by 4 bases; unmatched bases: 15. Germline CDR1 and CDR2: KGHDR and SFDVKD. The repertoire was sequenced with immunoSEQ multiplex PCR; TCRdb's copy has only in-frame clones and lacks some. This table holds hundreds of thousands of clones, over 85% found once. All enrollees were roughly 18 to 89 years old and from some 24 US areas. Clinical history as reported by participants underpinned cohort assignment. This sequence joins TRBV24-1 and TRBJ2-7, with 12 bases aligning to TRBD2. The source is a man aged 55-75 years who had recovered from COVID-19. The sequencing sample was made of PBMCs or T cells enriched from blood (not recorded which). CDR3 residues: CATSDTNRTTSGRPYEQYF. The CDR3 DNA follows: TGTGCCACCAGTGATACTAATCGGACTACTAGCGGGAGGCCTTACGAGCAGTACTTC.